This TCR beta chain was captured in a study of cytomegalovirus exposure and HLA in healthy donors. Findings of the study overall: TCR clusters originating in the first cohort tended to co-occur in the roughly 120 validation repertoires, according to a later analysis. Some TCR beta chains (about 170 of them) were listed as cytomegalovirus-associated.

This CDR3 region has 18 residues. After removal of 2 bases from V and 4 bases from J, the junction contained 13 bases not matched to a gene. The germline CDR1 and CDR2 sequences are SGHRS and YFSETQ. On this clone itself: Its antigen is currently unknown.

Measured with immunoSEQ multiplex PCR; TCRdb has only the in-frame clones, and not every one. This sample has hundreds of thousands of clones, with roughly 85% found just once. The donors belonged to the approximately 110-subject validation cohort, separate from the 666-subject first cohort. The specimen sequenced was PBMCs. V and J are TRBV5-1 and TRBJ2-7; TRBD1 matches at 12 bases. This sequence was found in a woman between 18 and 29 years old in good health and CMV-seronegative. CDR3 loop: CASSFTLPGQGASYEQYF. CDR3 sequence (DNA): TGCGCCAGCAGCTTTACTTTGCCGGGACAGGGGGCGTCTTACGAGCAGTACTTC.